This TCR beta chain was obtained from a study of shared clonotypes between healthy human individuals. General observations from the study: The study found 4.5% to 6% of naive CD4 clonotypes shared across four donors. Genetic and exposure-history diversity was limited by the few donors.

CD8 cells classed as naive were CD45RO-negative and positively selected for CCR7, excluding terminally differentiated effector memory CD45RA+ cells. A note on this clone: What it binds is not known.

Germline CDR1 and CDR2: DFQATT and SNEGSKA (reference sequence). Trimming removed 4 bases at V and 6 bases at J, with 5 bases between. This CDR3 comprises 10 residues. On sorted subsets, replicate PCRs used roughly 190 ng DNA, or about 30,000 T cell genomes. Clones were sequenced by immunoSEQ multiplex PCR, and TCRdb holds only the in-frame ones, with some missing. Of fewer than 700,000 clones detected, 85% to 95% appear once; the ten largest clones hold approximately 0.12%. The chain combines TRBV20-1 with TRBJ2-3; D remains unclear. Sequenced material: naive CD8+ T cells sorted from blood. The receptor comes from a woman younger than 45 in good health. The CDR3 region has the DNA TGCAGTGCTAACTTGGATACGCAGTATTTT. Translated: CSANLDTQYF.